This T cell receptor beta chain stems from a study of blood T cell repertoires in COVID-19. Looking at the study overall: Sites across the United States, Italy and Spain contributed samples from acute and convalescent COVID-19. T cells, B-cell-depleted T cells, or PBMCs supplied cDNA or gDNA.

As handled by the study authors: Counts of nucleated cells, estimated from reference gene primer amplification, were obtained. Assay: immunoSEQ multiplex PCR; the TCRdb copy retains only in-frame clones and omits some. For V, J and clone size, that table is used; D and trimming come from the DNA. This sample yields tens of thousands of clones, of which 88% are seen a single time; around 4.7% belongs to the top ten. The CDR3 extends over 15 amino acids. Per germline, CDR1 MNHEY and CDR2 SVGAGI. V was shortened by 5 bases and J by 3 bases, with 15 bases between the two germline ends. The sequencing input was peripheral blood. This chain uses TRBV6-5 with TRBJ2-3; D perhaps matches TRBD2 (6 bases). The TCR sequence derives from a woman aged 80 or over with active COVID-19. Here the CDR3 reads CASSLEGWRTDTQYF. CDR3 DNA sequence: TGTGCCAGCAGTCTGGAGGGCTGGAGGACAGATACGCAGTATTTT.